Listed below are T cell receptor beta chains from one sample, sequenced in a study of blood T cells in healthy people across ages. TCRdb re-called the 5' RACE reads through MiXCR, storing one row per CDR3 protein. The table includes more than 700,000 distinct CDR3 sequences, about 46% detected once. Input material: blood. These receptor sequences come from a man older than 75 in good health. CDR3s include the opening cysteine and the closing phenylalanine or tryptophan. The order of the fields is D gene, clone size, V gene, J gene, CDR3 protein, CDR3 DNA. D genes are given only for firm matches. Some rows have no size entry. The others give once, few or many, or a class for an expanded clone.

d_gene: TRBD1; abundance: few; v_gene: TRBV5-1; j_gene: TRBJ2-1; CDR3aa: CASSLVPSGTGSSYNEQFF; CDR3nt: TGCGCCAGCAGCTTGGTTCCCTCCGGGACAGGAAGCTCCTACAATGAGCAGTTCTTC
d_gene: .; abundance: few; v_gene: TRBV12-3/TRBV12-4; j_gene: TRBJ2-5; CDR3aa: CASSLRGMTQYF; CDR3nt: TGTGCCAGCAGTCTTCGGGGAATGACCCAGTACTTC
d_gene: .; abundance: .; v_gene: TRBV7-9; j_gene: TRBJ2-4; CDR3aa: CASSPQSLQGSSIQYF; CDR3nt: TGTGCCAGCAGCCCACAGTCCCTACAGGGTTCAAGCATTCAGTACTTC
d_gene: .; abundance: many; v_gene: TRBV12-3/TRBV12-4; j_gene: TRBJ2-5; CDR3aa: CASSLGRKETQYF; CDR3nt: TGTGCCAGCAGTCTCGGACGGAAAGAGACCCAGTACTTC
d_gene: TRBD2; abundance: .; v_gene: TRBV5-1; j_gene: TRBJ2-1; CDR3aa: CASSPSRDGVPGLAASPGNEQFF; CDR3nt: TGCGCCAGCAGCCCGTCCCGGGACGGTGTTCCGGGACTAGCAGCAAGCCCCGGCAATGAGCAGTTCTTC
d_gene: .; abundance: .; v_gene: TRBV7-9; j_gene: TRBJ2-1; CDR3aa: CTSRSPSGDEQFF; CDR3nt: TGTACCAGCAGGTCCCCGAGCGGCGATGAGCAGTTCTTC
d_gene: .; abundance: .; v_gene: TRBV29-1; j_gene: TRBJ2-7; CDR3aa: CSVEADHEQYF; CDR3nt: TGCAGCGTTGAGGCAGACCACGAGCAGTACTTC
d_gene: TRBD2; abundance: .; v_gene: TRBV5-6; j_gene: TRBJ2-2; CDR3aa: CASSTTSGRSTGELFF; CDR3nt: TGTGCCAGCAGCACGACTAGCGGAAGGAGCACCGGGGAGCTGTTTTTT
d_gene: .; abundance: .; v_gene: TRBV7-2; j_gene: TRBJ2-7; CDR3aa: CASSQWGRGSEQYF; CDR3nt: TGTGCCAGCAGCCAGTGGGGCAGGGGCAGCGAGCAGTACTTC
d_gene: TRBD2; abundance: .; v_gene: TRBV2; j_gene: TRBJ2-7; CDR3aa: CASRKSSSGVYEQYF; CDR3nt: TGTGCCAGCAGGAAGTCTTCTAGCGGGGTCTACGAGCAGTACTTC
d_gene: TRBD2; abundance: .; v_gene: TRBV7-2; j_gene: TRBJ2-6; CDR3aa: CASSWRGGFGSGANVLTF; CDR3nt: TGTGCCAGCAGCTGGAGGGGAGGGTTCGGCTCTGGGGCCAACGTCCTGACTTTC
d_gene: TRBD1; abundance: few; v_gene: TRBV5-1; j_gene: TRBJ2-1; CDR3aa: CASSLIPGQGVQFF; CDR3nt: TGCGCCAGCAGCTTGATACCGGGACAGGGAGTGCAGTTCTTC
d_gene: .; abundance: .; v_gene: TRBV28; j_gene: TRBJ2-7; CDR3aa: CASRHLLLGYEQYF; CDR3nt: TGTGCCAGCAGGCACCTGCTTTTGGGGTACGAGCAGTACTTC
d_gene: .; abundance: .; v_gene: TRBV7-2; j_gene: TRBJ2-1; CDR3aa: CASSLDFSGHEQFF; CDR3nt: TGTGCCAGCAGCTTAGACTTTAGCGGCCATGAGCAGTTCTTC
d_gene: .; abundance: few; v_gene: TRBV30; j_gene: TRBJ2-1; CDR3aa: CAWRRPTVYNEQFF; CDR3nt: TGTGCCTGGAGGAGACCGACAGTCTACAATGAGCAGTTCTTC
d_gene: .; abundance: .; v_gene: TRBV5-6; j_gene: TRBJ2-1; CDR3aa: CASSLSITRGLYNEQFF; CDR3nt: TGTGCCAGCAGCTTATCCATCACACGGGGTTTATACAATGAGCAGTTCTTC
d_gene: TRBD1; abundance: few; v_gene: TRBV14; j_gene: TRBJ1-2; CDR3aa: CASSRLGQGSENGYTF; CDR3nt: TGTGCCAGCAGCCGGTTGGGACAGGGGTCGGAGAATGGCTACACCTTC
d_gene: .; abundance: .; v_gene: TRBV7-9; j_gene: TRBJ2-1; CDR3aa: CASSASRGYNEQFF; CDR3nt: TGTGCCAGCAGCGCCAGCAGGGGTTACAATGAGCAGTTCTTC
d_gene: .; abundance: .; v_gene: TRBV10-3; j_gene: TRBJ1-4; CDR3aa: CAISETRTATNEKLFF; CDR3nt: TGTGCCATCAGTGAGACCCGGACAGCAACTAATGAAAAACTGTTTTTT
d_gene: .; abundance: .; v_gene: TRBV28; j_gene: TRBJ1-4; CDR3aa: CASSALTGNNEKLFF; CDR3nt: TGTGCCAGCAGTGCCCTCACAGGGAATAATGAAAAACTGTTTTTT
d_gene: TRBD1; abundance: .; v_gene: TRBV29-1; j_gene: TRBJ2-7; CDR3aa: CSVETGGASYEQYF; CDR3nt: TGCAGCGTTGAAACAGGGGGCGCCTCCTACGAGCAGTACTTC
d_gene: .; abundance: many; v_gene: TRBV21-1; j_gene: TRBJ2-1; CDR3aa: CASSKLDRELVNEQFF; CDR3nt: TGTGCCAGCAGCAAACTGGACAGGGAATTAGTCAATGAGCAGTTCTTC
d_gene: .; abundance: .; v_gene: TRBV11-3; j_gene: TRBJ2-7; CDR3aa: CASCPSGAEEQYF; CDR3nt: TGTGCCTCATGTCCATCGGGGGCGGAAGAGCAGTACTTC
d_gene: .; abundance: .; v_gene: TRBV20-1; j_gene: TRBJ1-5; CDR3aa: CSARDNGPLAPQHF; CDR3nt: TGCAGTGCTAGAGATAACGGCCCGCTTGCGCCCCAGCATTTT
d_gene: .; abundance: .; v_gene: TRBV11-2; j_gene: TRBJ2-7; CDR3aa: CASSPSRVYEQYF; CDR3nt: TGTGCCAGCAGCCCGAGCAGGGTTTACGAGCAGTACTTC
d_gene: TRBD1; abundance: .; v_gene: TRBV5-1; j_gene: TRBJ1-2; CDR3aa: CASSDEDRGQAGYTF; CDR3nt: TGCGCCAGCAGCGACGAGGACAGGGGGCAGGCTGGCTACACCTTC
d_gene: .; abundance: once; v_gene: TRBV29-1; j_gene: TRBJ2-6; CDR3aa: CSAGNPSGANVLTF; CDR3nt: TGCAGCGCCGGAAACCCCTCTGGGGCCAACGTCCTGACTTTC
d_gene: TRBD2; abundance: .; v_gene: TRBV10-3; j_gene: TRBJ2-1; CDR3aa: CAISEYGPSGRSYKEQFF; CDR3nt: TGTGCCATCAGTGAGTACGGGCCTAGCGGGAGGAGCTACAAGGAGCAGTTCTTT
d_gene: TRBD2; abundance: .; v_gene: TRBV6-6; j_gene: TRBJ2-2; CDR3aa: CASSYAPAGGPGELFF; CDR3nt: TGTGCCAGCAGTTACGCCCCAGCGGGAGGGCCCGGGGAGCTGTTTTTT
d_gene: TRBD1; abundance: .; v_gene: TRBV18; j_gene: TRBJ1-3; CDR3aa: CASSLQGAKSSGNTIYF; CDR3nt: TGTGCCAGCTCACTCCAGGGGGCCAAGAGCTCTGGAAACACCATATATTTT
d_gene: .; abundance: few; v_gene: TRBV28; j_gene: TRBJ2-7; CDR3aa: CASSLGGLFSYEQYF; CDR3nt: TGTGCCAGCAGTTTGGGGGGCCTATTCTCCTACGAGCAGTACTTC